Below are 9 T cell receptor beta chains sequenced from a single sample in a study of blood T cell repertoires in COVID-19. TCRdb's copy holds only in-frame clones and misses some; the assay was immunoSEQ multiplex PCR. The table shows about 58,000 clones, with 90% occurring only once. Source material: peripheral blood. The receptors come from a man aged 55-75 years with active COVID-19.

V is TRBV6-1 and J is TRBJ1-2; maybe TRBD1 (6 bases). The germline V gene has CDR1 MNHNS and CDR2 SASEGT. The V gene lost 1 base and the J gene lost 2 bases, with 11 bases spanning the gap. There are 15 residues in the CDR3. Here the CDR3 DNA reads TGTGCCAGCAGTGAAGGGTATGGACAGAACTATGGCTACACCTTC. Protein product: CASSEGYGQNYGYTF.

This chain connects TRBV2 to TRBJ2-7; TRBD1 matches at 9 bases. Germline V lookup: CDR1 SNHLY, CDR2 FYNNEI. J gave up 5 bases and V 7 bases, and 6 bases lay outside the gene matches. The CDR3 has 13 amino acids. The CDR3 coding sequence is TGTGCCAGCACGGGACAGGGTATGGACGAGCAGTACTTC. Translated, it gives CASTGQGMDEQYF.

This clone occurred a few times. The rearrangement joins TRBV9 to TRBJ1-1, with unresolved D. In germline, CDR1 is SGDLS, CDR2 YYNGEE. CDR3 length: 13 residues. Trimming cost V 1 base and J 3 bases, with 7 bases left between them. In DNA, the CDR3 is TGTGCCAGCAGCGTACGGCGGGACACTGAAGCTTTCTTT. Protein product: CASSVRRDTEAFF.

J is TRBJ2-3 and V is TRBV9, with D possibly matching TRBD2 (7 bases). Germline loops: CDR1 SGDLS, CDR2 YYNGEE. V dropped 0 bases and J dropped 2 bases, with 10 bases sitting between them. The CDR3 extends over 15 amino acids. The CDR3 reads CASSVGGGATDTQYF. The CDR3 DNA reads as TGTGCCAGCAGCGTAGGTGGGGGGGCCACAGATACGCAGTATTTT.

The V gene is TRBV11-1, the J gene TRBJ2-3, with 13 bases that match TRBD2. J was trimmed by 4 bases and V by 4 bases; bases with no gene match: 2. Germline V gives CDR1 SGHAT, CDR2 FQDESV (reference sequence). This CDR3 spans 15 amino acids. The CDR3 nucleotides read TGTGCCAGCAGCTGGGGACTAGCGGGACCAGATACGCAGTATTTT. Translation: CASSWGLAGPDTQYF.

The chain joins TRBV7-9 to TRBJ1-6; D not resolved. CDR1 SEHNR and CDR2 FQNEAQ come from the germline V gene (reference sequence). This CDR3 comprises 15 residues. Trimming shortened V by 8 bases and J by 7 bases, and 18 bases separated the two germline ends. CDR3 sequence reads: CASPIRPGQNSPLHF. CDR3 nucleotide sequence: TGTGCCAGCCCCATACGGCCAGGCCAAAATTCACCCCTCCACTTT.

V usage is TRBV6-5 and J usage is TRBJ1-5; D remains unclear. The CDR3 runs 12 residues. With 4 bases removed from V and 4 bases from J, the gap between germline ends came to 5 bases. The germline CDR1 and CDR2 sequences are MNHEY and SVGAGI. The CDR3 coding sequence is TGTGCCAGCAGTTCGGGTAATCAGCCCCAGCATTTT. It yields the protein CASSSGNQPQHF.

Concerning this clone: This sample also contains other DNA sequences that code for the same CDR3. The chain employs TRBV20-1 and TRBJ1-1; D not certain. Trimming took off 6 bases at V and 2 bases at J, with 7 bases between the two ends. The CDR3 runs to 11 residues. Germline CDR1 DFQATT, CDR2 SNEGSKA (reference sequence). DNA for the CDR3: TGCAGTGCCCCAACTAACACTGAAGCTTTCTTT. Translating it yields CSAPTNTEAFF.

For this clone: A junction end diverges from the germline sequence, so it may reflect a read error. The chain couples TRBV6-5 to TRBJ2-1; D might be TRBD2 (5 bases). Germline-derived CDR1 and CDR2 are MNHEY and SVGAGI. The CDR3 is 12 amino acids. CDR3 residues: CASSHSDSLVIF. For the CDR3, the DNA is TGTGCCAGCAGTCACTCGGACTCCCTTGTAATCTTC.